This T cell receptor beta chain was sequenced for a study of cytomegalovirus exposure and HLA in healthy donors. Study-level points and caveats: As a later analysis revealed, most CMV-associated TCR beta chains appeared HLA-restricted. TCR beta chains numbering 150 to 200 were designated cytomegalovirus-associated. An Asian-associated ancestry cluster reportedly showed fewer N-insertions than the roughly 670-donor mean in a later analysis.

Comment on this clone: Its cognate antigen is unknown.

The length of the CDR3 is 15 residues. The J segment lost 5 bases and the V segment lost 6 bases, leaving 10 bases of the junction unmatched. Looked up from germline, CDR1 is MNHEY and CDR2 is SMNVEV (reference sequence). Vbeta (60) and Jbeta (13) primers were used in the PCR. The table came from immunoSEQ multiplex PCR; TCRdb's copy has only in-frame clones and leaves some out. Of 150,000 to 200,000 clones in the sample, 77% were seen once. This sequence was found in a woman in her 30s in good health and CMV-seronegative. The sample comprised PBMCs. The chain joins TRBV27 to TRBJ2-7, with TRBD1 matching over 10 bases. The CDR3 here is CASRSAGTGVHEQYF. The DNA of the CDR3 is TGTGCCAGCAGATCCGCCGGGACAGGGGTACACGAGCAGTACTTC.